Sequencing of this TCR beta chain was carried out in a study of CD8 T cells in ankylosing spondylitis. TCRdb re-analysed the 5' RACE reads in MiXCR, keeping a single row per CDR3 protein. Of about 30,000 distinct CDR3 sequences in the sample, 11% to 15% were seen once. The CDR3 length is 18 residues. Germline CDR1 is KGHDR and CDR2 is SFDVKD. Trimming removed 3 bases from V and 0 bases from J; junction bases left unmatched: 2. The sequence was collected from a male donor with ankylosing spondylitis or in good health (not recorded which). The chain is built from TRBV24-1 and TRBJ2-2, with 14 positions matching TRBD2. Sequenced input: blood. CDR3: CATSDPGLAGANTGELFF. The DNA for the CDR3 is TGTGCCACCAGTGATCCGGGACTAGCGGGAGCGAACACCGGGGAGCTGTTTTTT.